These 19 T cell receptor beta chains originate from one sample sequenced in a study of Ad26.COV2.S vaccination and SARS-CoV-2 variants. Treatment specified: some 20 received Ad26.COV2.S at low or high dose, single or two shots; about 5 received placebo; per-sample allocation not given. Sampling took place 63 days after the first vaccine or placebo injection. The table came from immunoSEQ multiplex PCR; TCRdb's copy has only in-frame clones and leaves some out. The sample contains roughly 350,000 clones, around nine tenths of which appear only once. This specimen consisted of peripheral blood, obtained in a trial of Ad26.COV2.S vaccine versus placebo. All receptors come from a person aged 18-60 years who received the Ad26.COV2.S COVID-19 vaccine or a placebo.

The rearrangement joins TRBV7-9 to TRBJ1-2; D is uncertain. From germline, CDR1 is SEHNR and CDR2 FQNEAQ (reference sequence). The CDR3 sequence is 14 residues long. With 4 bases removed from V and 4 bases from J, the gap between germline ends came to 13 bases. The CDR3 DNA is TGTGCCAGCAGCTCATTCCCATCCCTCTATGGCTACACCTTC. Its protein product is CASSSFPSLYGYTF.

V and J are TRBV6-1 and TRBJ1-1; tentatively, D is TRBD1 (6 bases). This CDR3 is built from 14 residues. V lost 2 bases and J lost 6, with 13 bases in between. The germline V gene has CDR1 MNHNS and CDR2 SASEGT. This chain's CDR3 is CASSEWKGDAEAFF. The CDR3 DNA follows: TGTGCCAGCAGTGAATGGAAGGGGGACGCTGAAGCTTTCTTT.

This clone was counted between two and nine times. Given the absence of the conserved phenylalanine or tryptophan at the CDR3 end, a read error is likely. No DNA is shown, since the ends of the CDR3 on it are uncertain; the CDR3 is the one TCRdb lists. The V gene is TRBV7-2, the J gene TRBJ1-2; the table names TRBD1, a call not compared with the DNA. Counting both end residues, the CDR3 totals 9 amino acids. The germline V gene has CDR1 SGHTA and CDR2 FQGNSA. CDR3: CASSLQALV.

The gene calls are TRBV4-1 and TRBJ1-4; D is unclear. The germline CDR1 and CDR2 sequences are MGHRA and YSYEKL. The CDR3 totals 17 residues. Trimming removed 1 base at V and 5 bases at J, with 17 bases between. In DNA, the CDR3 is TGCGCCAGCAGCCAAGGTGTCCTAGGGCCTTCCAATGAAAAACTGTTTTTT. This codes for CASSQGVLGPSNEKLFF.

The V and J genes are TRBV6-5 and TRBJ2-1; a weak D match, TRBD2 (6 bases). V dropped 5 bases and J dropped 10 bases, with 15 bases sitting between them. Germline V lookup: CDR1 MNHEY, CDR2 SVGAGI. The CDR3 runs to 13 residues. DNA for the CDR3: TGTGCCAGCAGTAGGGGACTCCTCGGGGAGCAGTTCTTC. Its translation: CASSRGLLGEQFF.

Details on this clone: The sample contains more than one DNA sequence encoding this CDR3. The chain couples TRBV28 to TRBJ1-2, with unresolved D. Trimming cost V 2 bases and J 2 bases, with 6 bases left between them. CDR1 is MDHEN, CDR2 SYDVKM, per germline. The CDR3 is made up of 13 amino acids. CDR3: CASSLPGNYGYTF. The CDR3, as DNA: TGTGCCAGCAGTTTACCGGGGAACTATGGCTACACCTTC.

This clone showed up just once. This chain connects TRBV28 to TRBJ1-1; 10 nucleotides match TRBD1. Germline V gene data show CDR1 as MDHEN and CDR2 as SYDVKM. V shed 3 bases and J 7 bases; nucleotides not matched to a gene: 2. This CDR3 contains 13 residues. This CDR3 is CASSLDRGDEAFF. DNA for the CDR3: TGTGCCAGCAGTTTGGACAGGGGGGATGAAGCTTTCTTT.

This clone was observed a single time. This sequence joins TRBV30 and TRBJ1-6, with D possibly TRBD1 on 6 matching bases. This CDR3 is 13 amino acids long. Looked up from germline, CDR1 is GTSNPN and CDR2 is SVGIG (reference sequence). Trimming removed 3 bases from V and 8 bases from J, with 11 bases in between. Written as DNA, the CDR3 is TGTGCCTGGAGCGGACAGAACTATTCACCCCTCCACTTT. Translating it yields CAWSGQNYSPLHF. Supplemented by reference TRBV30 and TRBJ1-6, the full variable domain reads SQTIHQWPATLVQPVGSPLSLECTVEGTSNPNLYWYRQAAGRGLQLLFYSVGIGQISSEVPQNLSASRPQDRQFILSSKKLLLSDSGFYLCAWSGQNYSPLHFGNGTRLTVT.

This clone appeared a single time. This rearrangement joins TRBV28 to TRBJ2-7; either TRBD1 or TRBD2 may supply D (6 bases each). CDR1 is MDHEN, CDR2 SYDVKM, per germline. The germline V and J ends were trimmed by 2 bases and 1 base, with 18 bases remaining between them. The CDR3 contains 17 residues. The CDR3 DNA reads TGTGCCAGCAGTTTAGGGGGGCTAGCTCCCAATTCCTACGAGCAGTACTTC. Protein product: CASSLGGLAPNSYEQYF.

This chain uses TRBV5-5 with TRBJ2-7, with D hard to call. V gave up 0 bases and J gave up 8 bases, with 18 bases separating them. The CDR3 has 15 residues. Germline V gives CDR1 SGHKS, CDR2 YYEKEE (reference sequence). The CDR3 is CASSLVSQRGAKQYF. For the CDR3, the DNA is TGTGCCAGCAGCTTGGTTTCCCAGCGAGGAGCCAAGCAGTACTTC. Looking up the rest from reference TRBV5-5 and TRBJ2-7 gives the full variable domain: DAGVTQSPTHLIKTRGQQVTLRCSPISGHKSVSWYQQVLGQGPQFIFQYYEKEERGRGNFPDRFSARQFPNYSSELNVNALLLGDSALYLCASSLVSQRGAKQYFGPGTRLTVT.

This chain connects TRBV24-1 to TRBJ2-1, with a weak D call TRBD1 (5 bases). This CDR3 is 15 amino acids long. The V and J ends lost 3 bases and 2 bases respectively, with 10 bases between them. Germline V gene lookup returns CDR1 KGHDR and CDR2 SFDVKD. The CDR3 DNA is TGTGCCACCAGTGATAGTCAGGGAACCTACAATGAGCAGTTCTTC. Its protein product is CATSDSQGTYNEQFF.

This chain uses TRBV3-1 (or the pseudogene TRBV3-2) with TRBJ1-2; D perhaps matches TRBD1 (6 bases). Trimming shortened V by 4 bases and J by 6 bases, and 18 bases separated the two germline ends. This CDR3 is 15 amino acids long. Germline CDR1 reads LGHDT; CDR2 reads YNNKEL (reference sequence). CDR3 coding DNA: TGTGCCAGCAGCCGATCTCTGCGGGGGGCGGATGGCTACACCTTC. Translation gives CASSRSLRGADGYTF.

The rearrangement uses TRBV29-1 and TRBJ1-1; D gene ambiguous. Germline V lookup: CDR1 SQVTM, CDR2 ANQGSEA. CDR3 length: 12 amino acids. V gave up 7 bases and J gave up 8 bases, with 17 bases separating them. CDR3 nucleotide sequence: TGCAGCGCCAAGCCCCTTCTCCGGGAAGCTTTCTTT. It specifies CSAKPLLREAFF.

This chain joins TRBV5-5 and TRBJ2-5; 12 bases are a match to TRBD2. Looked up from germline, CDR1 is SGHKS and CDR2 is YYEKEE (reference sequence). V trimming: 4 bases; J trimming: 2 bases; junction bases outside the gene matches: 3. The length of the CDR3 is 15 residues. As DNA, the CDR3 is TGTGCCAGCAGCCGGACTAGCGGGGAGCAAGAGACCCAGTACTTC. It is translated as CASSRTSGEQETQYF.

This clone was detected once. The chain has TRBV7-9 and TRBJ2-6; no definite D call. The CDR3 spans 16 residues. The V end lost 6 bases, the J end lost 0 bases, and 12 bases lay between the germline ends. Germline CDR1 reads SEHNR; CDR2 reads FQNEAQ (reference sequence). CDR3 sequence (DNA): TGTGCCAGCAGACCCCCGCTCGCCTCTGGGGCCAACGTCCTGACTTTC. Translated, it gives CASRPPLASGANVLTF.

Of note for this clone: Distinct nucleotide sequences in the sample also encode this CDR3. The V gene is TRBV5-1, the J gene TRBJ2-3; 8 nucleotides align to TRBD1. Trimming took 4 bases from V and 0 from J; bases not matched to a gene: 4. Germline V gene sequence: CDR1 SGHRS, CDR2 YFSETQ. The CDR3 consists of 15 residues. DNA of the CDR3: TGCGCCAGCAGCCCCGGACAGGGTAGCACAGATACGCAGTATTTT. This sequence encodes CASSPGQGSTDTQYF.

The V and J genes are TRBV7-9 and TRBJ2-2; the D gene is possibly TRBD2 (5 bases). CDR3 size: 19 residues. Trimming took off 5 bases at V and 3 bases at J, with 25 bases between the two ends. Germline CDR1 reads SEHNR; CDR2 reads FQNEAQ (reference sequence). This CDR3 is CASSRPDKRGFLDTGELFF. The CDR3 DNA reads TGTGCCAGCAGCCGTCCCGACAAGAGAGGGTTTTTGGACACCGGGGAGCTGTTTTTT. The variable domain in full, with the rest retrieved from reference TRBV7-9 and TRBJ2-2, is DTGVSQNPRHKITKRGQNVTFRCDPISEHNRLYWYRQTLGQGPEFLTYFQNEAQLEKSRLLSDRFSAERPKGSFSTLEIQRTEQGDSAMYLCASSRPDKRGFLDTGELFFGEGSRLTVL.

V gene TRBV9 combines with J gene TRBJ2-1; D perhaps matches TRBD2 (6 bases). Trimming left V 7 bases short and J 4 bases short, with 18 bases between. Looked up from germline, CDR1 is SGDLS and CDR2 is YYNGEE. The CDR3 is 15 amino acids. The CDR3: CASSLGGGIYNEQFF. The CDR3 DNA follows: TGTGCCAGCTCCCTAGGAGGAGGGATATACAATGAGCAGTTCTTC.

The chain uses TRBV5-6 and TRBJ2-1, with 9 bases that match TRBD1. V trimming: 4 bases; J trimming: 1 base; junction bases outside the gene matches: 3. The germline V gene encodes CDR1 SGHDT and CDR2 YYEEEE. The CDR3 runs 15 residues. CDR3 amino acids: CASSKDRGSYNEQFF. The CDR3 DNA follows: TGTGCCAGCAGCAAGGACAGGGGTTCCTACAATGAGCAGTTCTTC.